This is a list of T cell receptor beta chains from one sample in a study of a mutant IDH1 vaccine in newly diagnosed glioma. Sequencing was performed with immunoSEQ multiplex PCR; in TCRdb, only in-frame clones are kept and a portion is missing. Of 60,000 to 75,000 clones listed, around four fifths were seen once; the top ten hold about 4.5%. Sequences were derived from peripheral blood mononuclear cells (PBMCs), sampled from a glioma patient treated with radiotherapy, temozolomide or both. The receptor source for this set is a woman aged 18-35 years with glioma. Some clones in this sample may be carry-over from other donors' samples. The CDR3 runs from the conserved cysteine through the conserved F or W. Fields, in order: D gene, V gene, clone size, J gene, CDR3 DNA, CDR3 protein. The D gene is left open where the match is weak. Clone size is not always given. Where it is, it says once, few, many or a class for expanded clones.

-,TRBV6-6,once,TRBJ2-7,TGTGCCAGCTTCTACGGGTCGGGATACGAGCAGTACTTC,CASFYGSGYEQYF
TRBD1,TRBV2,-,TRBJ2-7,TGTGCCAGCAGCCTGGACAGGGGAGGCTACGAGCAGTACTTC,CASSLDRGGYEQYF
TRBD1,TRBV5-4,-,TRBJ1-2,TGTGCCAGCAGCTCGACTGGACAGGGGAGGGATGGCTACACCTTC,CASSSTGQGRDGYTF
TRBD1,TRBV25-1,-,TRBJ2-7,TGTGCCAGCAGTGACCCCAGGGGGATATACTACGAGCAGTACTTC,CASSDPRGIYYEQYF
-,TRBV10-1,-,TRBJ2-7,TGCGCCTCAGGGTCGACCTCCTACGAGCAGTACTTC,CASGSTSYEQYF
TRBD2,TRBV11-3,-,TRBJ2-1,TGTGCCAGCAGCCCCGGGACTAGCTATGAGCAGTTCTTC,CASSPGTSYEQFF
TRBD1,TRBV29-1,-,TRBJ1-4,TGCAGCGTTGAACGTATGCAGGGGGCAGCTAATGAAAAACTGTTTTTT,CSVERMQGAANEKLFF
TRBD1,TRBV6-6,once,TRBJ2-7,TGTGCCAGCAGGAGTGACAGGGGGCCTGGCGAGCAGTACTTC,CASRSDRGPGEQYF
-,TRBV6-5,-,TRBJ1-4,TGTGCCAGCAGTTACTCTCTAGGGGATGAAAAACTGTTTTTT,CASSYSLGDEKLFF
-,TRBV29-1,-,TRBJ2-7,TGCAGCGTTGAAGATAACCTTTCCTACGAGCAGTACTTC,CSVEDNLSYEQYF
-,TRBV30,-,TRBJ1-2,TGTGCCTGGACTCGGGACCTTACGTACGGCTACACCTTC,CAWTRDLTYGYTF
TRBD2,TRBV7-9,-,TRBJ2-7,TGTGCCAGCAGCCCCGTGGGAGGGCGGACCTACGAGCAGTACTTC,CASSPVGGRTYEQYF
-,TRBV7-9,-,TRBJ2-3,TGTGCCAGCAGCTTATCTGATACGCAGTATTTT,CASSLSDTQYF
TRBD2,TRBV7-6,-,TRBJ2-7,TGTGCCAGCAGCTTAGGTGGGGGGGAGGGCCACTACGAGCAGTACTTC,CASSLGGGEGHYEQYF
-,TRBV4-3,-,TRBJ2-7,TGCGCCAGCAGCCAAACTGCGGGACAGAGCTACGAGCAGTACTTC,CASSQTAGQSYEQYF
-,TRBV30,-,TRBJ1-1,TGTGCCTGGAGCCAAGGTACGAACGAAGCTTTCTTT,CAWSQGTNEAFF
-,TRBV4-3,-,TRBJ1-2,TGCGCCAGCAGCCAAGAGGTCAGGGGAAACTATGGCTACACCTTC,CASSQEVRGNYGYTF
-,TRBV5-1,-,TRBJ2-3,TGCGCCAGCAGCTTGGATTCGGGGGCAGATACGCAGTATTTT,CASSLDSGADTQYF
-,TRBV7-2,-,TRBJ2-3,TGTGCCAGCAGCTTAGTCCCCAGGACAGATACGCAGTATTTT,CASSLVPRTDTQYF
TRBD1,TRBV13,-,TRBJ1-5,TGTGCCAGCAGCCGACGCGTGGACAGGGGGGCGGGCCAGCCCCAGCATTTT,CASSRRVDRGAGQPQHF
-,TRBV5-1,once,TRBJ1-1,TGCGCCAGCAGGCCGAGATCCCAGGGGATTTTCCTCTGGGACACTGAAGCTTTCTTT,CASRPRSQGIFLWDTEAFF
TRBD1,TRBV29-1,-,TRBJ2-6,TGCAGCGTGGGTAGACAGGGTCCATCTGGGGCCAACGTCCTGACTTTC,CSVGRQGPSGANVLTF
-,TRBV5-4,-,TRBJ2-7,TGTGCCAGCAGCTTGGACGGCCCCACTTACGAGCAGTACTTC,CASSLDGPTYEQYF
-,TRBV2,-,TRBJ2-7,TGTGCCAGCAGGGGCTACGAGCAGTACTTC,CASRGYEQYF
TRBD1,TRBV7-6,-,TRBJ1-4,TGTGCCAGCAGCCACGGGGGACAGGGGTTTAATGAAAAACTGTTTTTT,CASSHGGQGFNEKLFF
-,TRBV4-3,-,TRBJ1-6,TGCGCCAGCAGCCAAGATATGGGGACACCGTATAGGACACCCCTCCACTTT,CASSQDMGTPYRTPLHF
-,TRBV5-1,-,TRBJ1-3,TGCGCCAGCAGCTACGAACTAAACCAGGGTCTTGTTGGAAACACCATATATTTT,CASSYELNQGLVGNTIYF
-,TRBV30,-,TRBJ1-2,TGTGCCTGGAGTGTACAGCGTGGCTACACCTTC,CAWSVQRGYTF
TRBD1,TRBV27,-,TRBJ2-7,TGTGCCAGCAGAGACAGGGGCCACGAGCAGTACTTC,CASRDRGHEQYF
-,TRBV6-1,-,TRBJ2-7,TGTGCCAGCGGGTTGGATCACTCACGCGGGGAGCAGTACTTC,CASGLDHSRGEQYF
-,TRBV9,-,TRBJ1-1,TGTGCCAGCAGCGCGAAGGGAATCGCTGAAGCTTTCTTT,CASSAKGIAEAFF
TRBD2,TRBV5-1,-,TRBJ2-1,TGCGCCAGCACCGGGACTAGCGGGGACTACAATGAGCAGTTCTTC,CASTGTSGDYNEQFF
-,TRBV7-9,-,TRBJ2-5,TGTGCCAGCAGCTTTTTAGCAGGGTTCTGGGAGACCCAGTACTTC,CASSFLAGFWETQYF
-,TRBV7-9,-,TRBJ1-5,TGTGCCAGCAGGAGTAGCAATCAGCCCCAGCATTTT,CASRSSNQPQHF
-,TRBV7-6,-,TRBJ1-5,TGTGCCAGCAGCTTGGGGGGGGTTCAGCAGCCCCAGCATTTT,CASSLGGVQQPQHF
-,TRBV29-1,-,TRBJ1-4,TGCAGCGTTGGGACTGCCGGCACTAATGAAAAACTGTTTTTT,CSVGTAGTNEKLFF
TRBD2,TRBV4-2,-,TRBJ2-2,TGTGCCAGCAGCCAAGCCGGGACTAGCGGCGGGGAGCTGTTTTTT,CASSQAGTSGGELFF
TRBD2,TRBV30,-,TRBJ2-7,TGTGCCTGGAGTGTACGGCGGGAGGCAGTCGAGCAGTACTTC,CAWSVRREAVEQYF
-,TRBV11-2,-,TRBJ2-7,TGTGCCAGCAGCTTAGAGCAGCCCCGACAGTCCTCCTACGAGCAGTACTTC,CASSLEQPRQSSYEQYF
-,TRBV5-1,-,TRBJ1-2,TGCGCCAGCAGTAATACAGGGTTTGGTGGCTACACCTTC,CASSNTGFGGYTF
TRBD2,TRBV7-6,-,TRBJ2-1,TGTGCCAGCAGCTCTAGCGGAGATAGCTCCTACAATGAGCAGTTCTTC,CASSSSGDSSYNEQFF
-,TRBV9,-,TRBJ1-1,TGTGCCAGCTCCCGTCAGGCGGTGGACACTGAAGCTTTCTTT,CASSRQAVDTEAFF
-,TRBV5-1,-,TRBJ2-4,TGCGCCAGCAGCCCCAGGGACTCTTGGAGCATTCAGTACTTC,CASSPRDSWSIQYF
-,TRBV4-1,-,TRBJ2-7,TGCGCCAGCAGCCATGGGGCCTACGAGCAGTACTTC,CASSHGAYEQYF
-,TRBV15,-,TRBJ2-7,TGTGCCACCAGCAGAGAAGGCGGATCCTACGAGCAGTACTTC,CATSREGGSYEQYF
-,TRBV7-2,-,TRBJ1-4,TGTGCCAGCAGCTTAGCGGGACGGTCCCATGAAAAACTGTTTTTT,CASSLAGRSHEKLFF
TRBD2,TRBV30,-,TRBJ2-5,TGTGCCTGGAGTGACGGGGGGGACGAGACCCAGTACTTC,CAWSDGGDETQYF
-,TRBV2,-,TRBJ1-1,TGTGCCAGCAGCCAAGCCCGGACGGGCCACACTGAAGCTTTCTTT,CASSQARTGHTEAFF
-,TRBV6-5,-,TRBJ1-1,TGTGCCAGCAGGAGGGGACACAATAAAGCTTTCTTT,CASRRGHNKAFF
TRBD2,TRBV7-9,-,TRBJ2-7,TGTGCCAGCAGTCGGGACTACTCCTACGAGCAGTACTTC,CASSRDYSYEQYF
-,TRBV29-1,once,TRBJ2-3,TGCAGCGGGGAGGGTTCGACAGGAACCACAGATACGCAGTATTTT,CSGEGSTGTTDTQYF
-,TRBV12-5,few,TRBJ2-7,TGTGCTAGTTCGCTTGGGGTAAGCTCCTACGAGCAGTACTTC,CASSLGVSSYEQYF
-,TRBV5-8,-,TRBJ2-3,TGTGCCAGCAGCGCTTTAGGCTCCTCCGCAGATACGCAGTATTTT,CASSALGSSADTQYF
-,TRBV29-1,-,TRBJ2-2,TGCAGCGTTAAGGCAGCGAACACCGGGGAGCTGTTTTTT,CSVKAANTGELFF
-,TRBV5-1,-,TRBJ2-5,TGCGCCAGCAGCTACGAAGAGACCCAGTACTTC,CASSYEETQYF
-,TRBV30,-,TRBJ1-3,TGTGCCTGGGGACAGAACACCATATATTTT,CAWGQNTIYF
-,TRBV18,few,TRBJ1-3,TGTGCCAGCTCACCATCCGATGGAAACACCATATATTTT,CASSPSDGNTIYF
-,TRBV5-8,-,TRBJ2-2,TGTGCCAGCAGCTTGGGTCGGGGCCCGAACACCGGGGAGCTGTTTTTT,CASSLGRGPNTGELFF
-,TRBV6-1,-,TRBJ1-2,TGTGCCAGCAGACGAGAGAAGGGGAACTATGGCTACACCTTC,CASRREKGNYGYTF
-,TRBV21-1,-,TRBJ1-1,TGTGCCAGCCGGGGAAGTTGCGGGGTGCCGAACACTGAAGCTTTCTTT,CASRGSCGVPNTEAFF